Described below is a single T cell receptor beta chain sequence and its context. This clone's antigen is unknown. One base away there is no much larger clone; base qualities are not given. This specimen belongs to a study of a mutant IDH1 vaccine in newly diagnosed glioma (dated by TCRdb to the early 2020s). Notes on the research overall: Of the 25 to 35 patients who were treated, about 60% were male and roughly 38% were female, and the mean age was around 40 years. Six visits were used for peripheral blood collection: V03 (baseline), V05, V07, V10, V12 and V13. Before enrollment, most patients had been given radiochemotherapy with temozolomide as standard therapy, while the rest had received either radiotherapy alone or temozolomide alone. For exploratory analyses, 25 to 30 treated patients had longitudinal TCRB deep sequencing done wherever samples were available. The investigation overall reported the following: No apparent relationship was observed between pseudoprogression and alterations in the top peripheral T cell clonotypes detected by TCRB sequencing. Immune responses induced by the vaccine were seen in over 90% of patients across multiple MHC alleles. It was noted by the authors that analyses of patient blood samples could not be reproduced owing to sample limitations. Availability determined which PBMC samples were chosen for TCRB deep sequencing.

Receptor libraries were prepared by the immunoSEQ multiplex PCR assay. Rearranged TCR beta chain sequences were amplified using the hsTCRB Kit according to the manufacturer's protocol. TCRB libraries were sequenced on an Illumina MiSeq. The original pipeline was this. Demultiplexing, trimming and gene mapping were performed with the kit vendor's proprietary platform. Here the immuneACCESS table is served through TCRdb, limited to in-frame sequences with V and J called. Missing clones are a known gap in these copies; in checked studies unresolved V genes cover under half, and the rest lacks a known reason. That table gives V, J and clone size, and the DNA gave D and trimming. For this sample there are 35,000 to 40,000 clones; roughly three quarters appear just once. The ten most abundant clones make up less than 9.5% of the sample. Sequences WSHSY (CDR1) and SAAADI (CDR2) are obtained from the germline V gene. Trimming removed 4 bases from V and 6 bases from J; the gene matches leave 9 bases unexplained. Spanning cysteine to phenylalanine, the CDR3 consists of 16 amino acids. The DNA shown is the 48-base CDR3, in frame from base 1.

The time point label on this specimen signifies: baseline, week 1 (first vaccination visit). Sample treatment or condition, as interpreted from the label and publication: pre-vaccination baseline after standard-of-care therapy. Newly diagnosed WHO grade 3 or 4 IDH1-mutant astrocytomas showing loss of nuclear ATRX were present in the donors. The samples were drawn from NOA16, a multicentre, single-arm, open-label phase I trial in Germany that tested a mutant IDH1 peptide vaccine in humans for the first time. For immunogenicity testing, the blood drawn at visit V03 was used as the baseline sample. Genomic DNA for TCRB sequencing was extracted from EDTA blood using the DNeasy Blood and Tissue Kit.

The sequence came from a man aged 40-49 years with glioma. Some clones in this sample may be carry-over from other donors' samples. The sample in question was PBMCs, obtained from a glioma patient treated with radiotherapy, temozolomide or both. The rearrangement combines TRBV10-2 with TRBJ2-3; 11 of the junction bases match TRBD2. The sequenced DNA: TGCGCCAGCAGTGGGCCGTTAGCGGGGGGGTTTGATACGCAGTATTTT. This yields the protein CASSGPLAGGFDTQYF.